Shown below are 17 T cell receptor beta chains from a single sample sequenced in a study of early T cells in non-severe SARS-CoV-2 infection. TCRdb processed the 5' RACE reads anew with MiXCR; each CDR3 protein has one entry. The table lists some 60,000 distinct CDR3 sequences, approximately 9.3% of them singletons. The sequenced sample consisted of whole blood. The receptors were sampled from an adult who was a healthcare worker with PCR-confirmed SARS-CoV-2 infection or an uninfected control (not recorded which).

The chain couples TRBV5-6 to TRBJ2-5; no clear D. The CDR3 length is 15 residues. In germline, CDR1 is SGHDT, CDR2 YYEEEE. Trimming left V 0 bases short and J 9 bases short, with 18 bases between. Written as DNA, the CDR3 is TGTGCCAGCAGCTTGGCGGCTCGCCGCCGGGCGGCCCAGTACTTC. Translated, it gives CASSLAARRRAAQYF.

The genes are TRBV12-3 or TRBV12-4 and TRBJ2-1; D possibly matches TRBD1 or TRBD2 (5 bases each). Trimming took off 6 bases at V and 9 bases at J, with 12 bases between the two ends. The CDR3 extends over 12 amino acids. The CDR3 sequence: CASSSVGTEQFF. CDR3 coding DNA: TGTGCCAGCAGCTCCGTCGGGACTGAGCAGTTCTTC.

The J gene is TRBJ1-1, the V gene TRBV5-4; 7 bases match TRBD1. Trimming cost V 4 bases and J 1 base; bases outside gene matches: 13. The germline V gene has CDR1 SGHNT and CDR2 YYREEE (reference sequence). The CDR3 is 17 amino acids. The DNA of the CDR3 is TGTGCCAGCAGCCGGATGGGGGCCAGGGGGGAGAACACTGAAGCTTTCTTT. It is translated as CASSRMGARGENTEAFF.

The chain joins TRBV4-1 to TRBJ2-1; no clear D. The germline CDR1 and CDR2 sequences are MGHRA and YSYEKL. The V gene lost 3 bases and the J gene lost 2 bases, with 17 bases spanning the gap. CDR3 size: 17 residues. This CDR3 reads CASSHFRADKTYNEQFF. For the CDR3, the DNA is TGCGCCAGCAGCCATTTTCGGGCCGATAAGACCTACAATGAGCAGTTCTTC.

The V call is TRBV7-7, the J call TRBJ2-5, with 8 bases aligning to TRBD1. The length of the CDR3 is 14 residues. J lost 5 bases, V lost 4 bases, and 6 bases had no gene match. Looked up from germline, CDR1 is SSHAT and CDR2 is FNYEAQ (reference sequence). For the CDR3, the DNA is TGTGCCAGCAGCTCTAGGACAGGGTCGGAGACCCAGTACTTC. Its protein product is CASSSRTGSETQYF.

This clonotype was detected only a few times. The rearrangement links TRBV12-3 or TRBV12-4 to TRBJ1-2; D perhaps matches TRBD1 (5 bases). Deletions cut 11 bases from V and 6 bases from J, with 13 bases between. This CDR3 is 11 amino acids long. The CDR3 reads CAACGGDGYTF. The CDR3 region has the DNA TGTGCCGCATGCGGGGGGGATGGCTACACCTTC.

V gene TRBV7-8 combines with J gene TRBJ1-6; D possibly corresponds to TRBD1 (5 bases). Germline V gives CDR1 SGHVS, CDR2 FQNEAQ. The CDR3 covers 15 residues. The germline V and J ends were trimmed by 0 bases and 6 bases, with 9 bases remaining between them. CDR3 loop: CASSLALGPNSPLHF. DNA for the CDR3: TGTGCCAGCAGCTTAGCGTTGGGGCCTAATTCACCCCTCCACTTT.

This clonotype was observed a handful of times. The V gene is TRBV12-3 or TRBV12-4, the J gene TRBJ1-1, with D perhaps matching TRBD1 (5 bases). V dropped 8 bases and J dropped 3 bases, with 13 bases sitting between them. The CDR3 extends over 13 amino acids. CDR3 sequence: CASRSREDTEAFF. The CDR3 DNA sequence: TGTGCCAGCCGGTCCAGGGAGGACACTGAAGCTTTCTTT.

This clonotype came up a few times. J is TRBJ1-1 and V is TRBV6-2 or TRBV6-3, with D hard to call. Germline assignment: CDR1 MNHEY and CDR2 SVGEGT. This CDR3 is built from 13 residues. V was shortened by 5 bases and J by 2 bases, with 9 bases between the two germline ends. As DNA, the CDR3 is TGTGCCAGCAGTGGGATGCCCAACACTGAAGCTTTCTTT. Its translation is CASSGMPNTEAFF.

The gene calls are TRBV25-1 and TRBJ2-5; D is uncertain. Trimming stripped 4 bases from V and 1 base from J, with 13 bases between. Germline assignment: CDR1 MGHDK and CDR2 SYGVNS. The CDR3 is 15 residues long. DNA of the CDR3: TGTGCCAGCAGTGGCCTAGGAGCCAGCCAAGAGACCCAGTACTTC. Amino acids: CASSGLGASQETQYF.

This clonotype has a handful of counts. This rearrangement joins TRBV2 to TRBJ2-5, with TRBD1 identical over 9 bases. Trimming cost V 4 bases and J 5 bases; bases outside gene matches: 8. Germline-derived CDR1 and CDR2 are SNHLY and FYNNEI. The CDR3 loop spans 15 amino acids. The CDR3 DNA is TGTGCCAGCAGTGGTCCGGGACAGGGAGGGGAGACCCAGTACTTC. Translation: CASSGPGQGGETQYF.

This clonotype counts as medium-sized. CDR3 in DNA: TGCAGCGGGGACGTTGGCACTGAAGCTTTCTTT. Amino acid sequence: CSGDVGTEAFF. J is TRBJ1-1 and V is TRBV29-1, with D tentatively TRBD1 (5 bases). The germline CDR1 and CDR2 sequences are SQVTM and ANQGSEA. The CDR3 length is 11 residues. V dropped 7 bases and J dropped 4 bases, with 10 bases sitting between them.

This clonotype was counted at least ten times. The rearrangement uses TRBV5-1 and TRBJ2-7; 11 bases are shared with TRBD1. CDR1 is SGHRS, CDR2 YFSETQ, per germline. Unmatched junction bases numbered 2, after V lost 3 bases and J lost 6 bases. The CDR3 is made up of 13 amino acids. CDR3 nucleotide sequence: TGCGCCAGCAGCTGGGGACAGGGGGGCGAGCAGTACGTC. Translation gives CASSWGQGGEQYV.

A few counts support this clonotype. The chain employs TRBV3-1 and TRBJ1-2, with a weak D call TRBD1 (6 bases). V was clipped by 6 bases and J by 4 bases, with 24 bases between them. The CDR3 sequence is 17 residues long. Germline values: CDR1 LGHDT, CDR2 YNNKEL (reference sequence). The CDR3 sequence: CASSHGAQGGNGYGYTF. The CDR3, as DNA: TGTGCCAGCAGTCATGGGGCACAGGGAGGGAACGGCTATGGCTACACCTTC.

This clonotype was counted at least ten times. In DNA, the CDR3 is TGTGCCAGCAGCTTGGCTAGCGGGGGCTCCTACACAGATACGCAGTATTTT. Translated: CASSLASGGSYTDTQYF. This chain links TRBV7-2 with TRBJ2-3, with 10 bases lining up with TRBD2. V shed 3 bases and J 2 bases; nucleotides not matched to a gene: 8. Germline V gives CDR1 SGHTA, CDR2 FQGNSA. The CDR3 runs to 17 residues.

This clonotype was detected only a few times. This sequence joins TRBV6-5 and TRBJ1-3; 7 positions agree with TRBD1. The CDR3 spans 16 residues. CDR1 and CDR2 from the germline V gene are MNHEY and SVGAGI. J gave up 1 base and V 4 bases, and 7 bases lay outside the gene matches. The CDR3, as DNA: TGTGCCAGCAGTTTTTCAAAACAGGGGTCTGGAAACACCATATATTTT. Translating gives CASSFSKQGSGNTIYF.

This clonotype has ten or more counts. The CDR3 here is CASSDNIRALAEKLFF. In nucleotides, the CDR3 is TGTGCCAGCAGTGACAACATCCGAGCGCTGGCTGAAAAACTGTTTTTT. The chain links TRBV6-1 to TRBJ1-4; D is uncertain. Germline V gene data show CDR1 as MNHNS and CDR2 as SASEGT. The CDR3 length is 16 residues. The germline V and J ends were trimmed by 3 bases and 7 bases, with 18 bases remaining between them.